This T cell receptor (beta chain) came from a study of T cells in Graves' hyperthyroidism and ophthalmopathy. Study-level background: The authors collected peripheral blood at initial diagnosis, before any treatment.

General study findings and limits: Ophthalmopathy was predicted by the model a median of 6.5 months ahead of onset.

From germline, CDR1 is DFQATT and CDR2 SNEGSKA (reference sequence). This CDR3 comprises 16 residues. The J segment lost 4 bases and the V segment lost 3 bases, leaving 10 bases of the junction unmatched. Researchers amplified the TCR beta CDR3 regions from RNA transcripts. The primer set for the first-round RT-PCR of the TCR CDR3 was HTBI. TCRdb re-derived calls from the multiplex PCR reads in MiXCR, one entry per CDR3 protein. The data show a few hundred thousand distinct CDR3 sequences, roughly 15% seen once. Patients showing uncontrolled infection, other autoimmune disease, pregnancy or lactation were ineligible. Every diagnosis used clinical symptoms, serum thyroxine and TRAb, thyroid ultrasound and orbital computed tomography. Regarding this clonotype: Its antigen is still unknown.

This clonotype was obtained from a woman under 30 with Graves' ophthalmopathy. V is TRBV20-1 and J is TRBJ1-5; 9 bases match TRBD1. Sequenced material: blood. CDR3 bases: TGCAGTGCTAGGGGGGAGAGGGACAGGGAAAATCAGCCCCAGCATTTT. Translation: CSARGERDRENQPQHF.